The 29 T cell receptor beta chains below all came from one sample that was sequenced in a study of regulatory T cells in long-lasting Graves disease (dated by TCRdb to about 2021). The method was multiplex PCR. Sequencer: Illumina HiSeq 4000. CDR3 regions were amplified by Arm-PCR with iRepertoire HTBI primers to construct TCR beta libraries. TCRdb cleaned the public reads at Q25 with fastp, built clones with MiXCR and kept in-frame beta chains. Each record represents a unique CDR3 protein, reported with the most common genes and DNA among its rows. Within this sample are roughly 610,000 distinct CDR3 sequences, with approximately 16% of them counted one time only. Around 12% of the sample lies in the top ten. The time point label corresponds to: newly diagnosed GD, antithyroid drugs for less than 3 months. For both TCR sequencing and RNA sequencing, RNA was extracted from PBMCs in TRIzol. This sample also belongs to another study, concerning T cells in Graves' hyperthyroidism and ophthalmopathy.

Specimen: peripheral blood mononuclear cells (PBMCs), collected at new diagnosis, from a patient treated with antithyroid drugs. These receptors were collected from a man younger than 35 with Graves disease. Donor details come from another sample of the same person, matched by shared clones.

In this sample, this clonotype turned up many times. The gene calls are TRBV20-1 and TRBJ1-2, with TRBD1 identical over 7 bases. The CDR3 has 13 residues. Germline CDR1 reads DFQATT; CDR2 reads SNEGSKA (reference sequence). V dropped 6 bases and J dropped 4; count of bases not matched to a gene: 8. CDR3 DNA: TGCAGTGCCGCTGGACAGGCAGTCTATGGCTACACCTTC. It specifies CSAAGQAVYGYTF.

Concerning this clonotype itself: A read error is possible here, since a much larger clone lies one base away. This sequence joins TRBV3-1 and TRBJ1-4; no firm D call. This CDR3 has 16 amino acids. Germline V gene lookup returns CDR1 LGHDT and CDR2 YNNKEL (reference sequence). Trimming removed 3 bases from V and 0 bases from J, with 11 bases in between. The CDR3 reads CASSHGRLATNEKLFF. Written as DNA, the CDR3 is TGTGCCAGCAGCCACGGTCGGCTCGCAACTAATGAAAAACTGTTTTTT.

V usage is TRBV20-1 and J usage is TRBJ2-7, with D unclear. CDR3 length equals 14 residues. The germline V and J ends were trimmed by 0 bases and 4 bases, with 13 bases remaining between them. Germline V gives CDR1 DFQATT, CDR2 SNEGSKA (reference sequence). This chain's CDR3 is CSARDLDSTYEQYF. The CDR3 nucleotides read TGCAGTGCTAGAGATCTTGACTCGACTTACGAGCAGTACTTC.

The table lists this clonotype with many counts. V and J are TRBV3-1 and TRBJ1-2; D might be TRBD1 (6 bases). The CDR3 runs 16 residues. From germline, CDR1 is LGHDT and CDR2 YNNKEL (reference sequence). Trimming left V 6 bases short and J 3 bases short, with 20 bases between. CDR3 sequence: CASSRANRALYYGYTF. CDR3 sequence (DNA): TGTGCCAGCAGTCGCGCGAACAGGGCTTTATACTATGGCTACACCTTC.

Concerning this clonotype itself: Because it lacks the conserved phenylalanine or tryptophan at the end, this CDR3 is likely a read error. The chain's CDR3 is CASSSDGLYGYTL. CDR3 bases: TGTGCCAGCAGTTCCGACGGACTCTATGGCTACACCCTC. The rearrangement joins TRBV6-5 to TRBJ1-2; D is ambiguous. V was shortened by 4 bases and J by 4 bases, with 10 bases between the two germline ends. The CDR3 has 13 residues. In germline, CDR1 is MNHEY, CDR2 SVGAGI.

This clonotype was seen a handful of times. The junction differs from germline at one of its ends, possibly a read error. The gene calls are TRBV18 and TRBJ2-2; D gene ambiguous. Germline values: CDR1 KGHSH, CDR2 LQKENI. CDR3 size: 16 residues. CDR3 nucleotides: TGTGCCGGCTCCTACCTCTCCAGACAGAACACCGGGGAGCTGTTTTTT. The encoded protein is CAGSYLSRQNTGELFF.

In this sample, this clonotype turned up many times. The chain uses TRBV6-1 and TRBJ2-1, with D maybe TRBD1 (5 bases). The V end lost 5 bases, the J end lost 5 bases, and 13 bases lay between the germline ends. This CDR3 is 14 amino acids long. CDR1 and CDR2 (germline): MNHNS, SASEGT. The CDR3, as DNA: TGTGCCAGCAGTAAAAGGGAAGGGGACAATGAGCAGTTCTTC. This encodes CASSKREGDNEQFF.

The CDR3 sequence is CASRAGGAGSGGYTF. The CDR3 coding sequence is TGTGCCAGCAGAGCAGGGGGCGCCGGTTCGGGTGGCTACACCTTC. V is TRBV6-2 or TRBV6-3 and J is TRBJ1-2; TRBD1 matches at 8 bases. The CDR3 extends over 15 amino acids. The germline CDR1 and CDR2 sequences are MNHEY and SVGEGT. V lost 6 bases, J lost 7 bases, and 13 bases stayed unmatched.

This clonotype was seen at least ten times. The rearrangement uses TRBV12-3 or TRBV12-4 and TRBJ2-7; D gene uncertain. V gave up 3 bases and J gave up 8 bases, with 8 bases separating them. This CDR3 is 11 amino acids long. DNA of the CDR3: TGTGCCAGCAGTTTGGCGGCCAAGCAGTACTTC. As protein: CASSLAAKQYF.

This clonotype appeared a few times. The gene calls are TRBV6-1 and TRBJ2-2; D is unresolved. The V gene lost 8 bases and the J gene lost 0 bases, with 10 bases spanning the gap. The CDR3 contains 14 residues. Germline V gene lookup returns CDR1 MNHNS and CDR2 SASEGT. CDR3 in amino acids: CASSFSTNTGELFF. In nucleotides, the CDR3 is TGTGCCAGCTCTTTTTCTACGAACACCGGGGAGCTGTTTTTT.

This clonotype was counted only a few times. The CDR3 DNA reads as TGCGCCAGCAGCTCGACAGGGGCGGGGGAGACCCAGTACTTC. This encodes CASSSTGAGETQYF. The V gene is TRBV5-1, the J gene TRBJ2-3; 8 bases are shared with TRBD1. Near its end, the DNA agrees better with TRBJ2-5, so the J call may be wrong. Germline-derived CDR1 and CDR2 are SGHRS and YFSETQ. This CDR3 region has 14 residues.

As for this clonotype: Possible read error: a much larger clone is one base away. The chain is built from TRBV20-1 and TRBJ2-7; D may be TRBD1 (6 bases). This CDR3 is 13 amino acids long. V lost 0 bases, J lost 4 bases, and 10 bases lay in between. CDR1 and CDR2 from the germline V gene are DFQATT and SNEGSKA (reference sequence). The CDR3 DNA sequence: TGCAGTGCTAGAGATGGACAGAGGTACGAGCAGTACTTC. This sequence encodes CSARDGQRYEQYF.

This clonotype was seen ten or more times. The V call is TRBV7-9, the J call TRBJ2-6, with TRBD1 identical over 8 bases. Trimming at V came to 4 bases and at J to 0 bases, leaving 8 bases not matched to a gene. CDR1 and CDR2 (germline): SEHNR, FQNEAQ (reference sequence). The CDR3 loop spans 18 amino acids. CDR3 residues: CASSSAGTGPSGANVLTF. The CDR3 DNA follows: TGTGCCAGCAGCTCGGCCGGGACAGGACCCTCTGGGGCCAACGTCCTGACTTTC.

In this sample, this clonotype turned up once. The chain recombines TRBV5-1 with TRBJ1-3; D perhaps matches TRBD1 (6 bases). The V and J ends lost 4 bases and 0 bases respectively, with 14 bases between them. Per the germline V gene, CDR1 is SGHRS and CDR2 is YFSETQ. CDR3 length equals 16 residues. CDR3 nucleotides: TGCGCCAGCAGCGTGGGGGACATTTACTCTGGAAACACCATATATTTT. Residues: CASSVGDIYSGNTIYF.

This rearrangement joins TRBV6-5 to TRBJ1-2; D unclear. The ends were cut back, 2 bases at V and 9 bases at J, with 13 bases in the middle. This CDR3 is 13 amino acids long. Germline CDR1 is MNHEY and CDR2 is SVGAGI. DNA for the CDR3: TGTGCCAGCAGTTACCGGGGAGCGCGTAGCTACACCTTC. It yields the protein CASSYRGARSYTF.

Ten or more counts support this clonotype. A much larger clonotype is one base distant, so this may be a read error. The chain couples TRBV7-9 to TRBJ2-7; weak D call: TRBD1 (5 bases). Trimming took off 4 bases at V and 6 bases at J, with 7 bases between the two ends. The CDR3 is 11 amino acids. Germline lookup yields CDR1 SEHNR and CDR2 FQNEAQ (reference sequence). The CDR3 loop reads CASSSGSEQYF. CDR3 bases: TGTGCCAGCAGCTCAGGGTCCGAGCAGTACTTC.

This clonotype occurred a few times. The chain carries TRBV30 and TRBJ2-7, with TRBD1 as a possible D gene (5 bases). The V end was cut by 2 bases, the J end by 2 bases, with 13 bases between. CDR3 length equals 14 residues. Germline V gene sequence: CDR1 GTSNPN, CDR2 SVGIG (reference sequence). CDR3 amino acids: CAWSIGAGTYEQYF. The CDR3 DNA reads TGTGCCTGGAGTATTGGGGCTGGCACCTACGAGCAGTACTTC. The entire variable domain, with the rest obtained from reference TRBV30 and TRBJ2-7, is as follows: SQTIHQWPATLVQPVGSPLSLECTVEGTSNPNLYWYRQAAGRGLQLLFYSVGIGQISSEVPQNLSASRPQDRQFILSSKKLLLSDSGFYLCAWSIGAGTYEQYFGPGTRLTVT.

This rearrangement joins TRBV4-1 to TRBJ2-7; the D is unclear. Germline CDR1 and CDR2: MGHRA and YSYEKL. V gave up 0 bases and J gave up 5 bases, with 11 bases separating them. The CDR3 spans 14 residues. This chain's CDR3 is CASSQDPRPDEQYF. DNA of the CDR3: TGCGCCAGCAGCCAAGATCCGCGCCCGGACGAGCAGTACTTC.

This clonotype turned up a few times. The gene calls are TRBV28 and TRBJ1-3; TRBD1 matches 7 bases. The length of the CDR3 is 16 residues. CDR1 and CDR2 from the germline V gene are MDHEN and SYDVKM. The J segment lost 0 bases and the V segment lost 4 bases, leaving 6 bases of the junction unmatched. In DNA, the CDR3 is TGTGCCAGCAGTTCGACAGGGCAAATCTCTGGAAACACCATATATTTT. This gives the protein CASSSTGQISGNTIYF.

The CDR3 sequence is CASSLEGGGGTQYF. In DNA form, the CDR3 reads TGTGCCAGCAGTTTAGAAGGGGGCGGGGGGACCCAGTACTTC. The V and J genes are TRBV12-3 or TRBV12-4 and TRBJ2-5; D may be TRBD1 or TRBD2 (7 bases each). There are 14 residues in the CDR3. The V end was cut by 1 base, the J end by 7 bases, with 13 bases between.

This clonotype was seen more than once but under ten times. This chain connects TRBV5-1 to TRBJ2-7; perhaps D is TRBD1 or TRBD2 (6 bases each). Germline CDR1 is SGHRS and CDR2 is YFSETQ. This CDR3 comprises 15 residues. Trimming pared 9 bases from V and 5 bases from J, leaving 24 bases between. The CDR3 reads CATDSGVGGLNEQYF. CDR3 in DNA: TGCGCCACCGACTCTGGGGTAGGGGGGCTGAACGAGCAGTACTTC.

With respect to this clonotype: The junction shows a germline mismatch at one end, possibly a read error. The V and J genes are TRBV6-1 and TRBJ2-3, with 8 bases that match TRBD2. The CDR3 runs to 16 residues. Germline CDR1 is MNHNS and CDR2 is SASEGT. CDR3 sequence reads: CASSPISGTTTDMQYF. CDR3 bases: TGTGCCAGCAGTCCCATTAGCGGGACGACCACAGATATGCAGTATTTT.

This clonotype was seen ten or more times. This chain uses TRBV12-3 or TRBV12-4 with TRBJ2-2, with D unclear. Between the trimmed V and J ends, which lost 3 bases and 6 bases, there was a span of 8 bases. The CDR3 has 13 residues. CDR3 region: CASSFSQSGELFF. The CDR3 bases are TGTGCCAGCAGTTTTAGCCAGTCCGGGGAGCTGTTTTTT.

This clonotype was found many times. CDR3 sequence (DNA): TGTGCCAGCAGTTTACGGGGGGTTTCTGAAGCTTTCTTT. It encodes CASSLRGVSEAFF. The rearrangement joins TRBV28 to TRBJ1-1; D possibly corresponds to TRBD1 (5 bases). CDR1 is MDHEN, CDR2 SYDVKM, per germline. Trimming left V 2 bases short and J 6 bases short, with 10 bases between. This CDR3 region has 13 residues.

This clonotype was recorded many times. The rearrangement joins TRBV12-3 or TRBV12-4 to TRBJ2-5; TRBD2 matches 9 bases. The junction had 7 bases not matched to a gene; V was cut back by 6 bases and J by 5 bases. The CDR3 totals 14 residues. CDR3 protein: CASRSGLALETQYF. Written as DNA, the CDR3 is TGTGCCAGCAGATCAGGACTAGCGTTGGAGACCCAGTACTTC.

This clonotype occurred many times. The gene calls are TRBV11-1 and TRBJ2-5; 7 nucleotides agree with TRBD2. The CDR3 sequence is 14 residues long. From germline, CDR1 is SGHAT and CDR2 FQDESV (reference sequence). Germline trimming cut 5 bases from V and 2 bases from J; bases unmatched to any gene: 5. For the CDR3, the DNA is TGTGCCAGCAGCCCCGCTAGCGGTCAAGAGACCCAGTACTTC. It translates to CASSPASGQETQYF.

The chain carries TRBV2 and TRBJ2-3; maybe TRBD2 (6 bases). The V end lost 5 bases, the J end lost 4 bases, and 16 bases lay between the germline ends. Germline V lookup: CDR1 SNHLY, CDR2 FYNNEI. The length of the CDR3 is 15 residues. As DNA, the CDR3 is TGTGCCAGCAGTAAGGTTGGCGGGGTGGCAGATACGCAGTATTTT. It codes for CASSKVGGVADTQYF.

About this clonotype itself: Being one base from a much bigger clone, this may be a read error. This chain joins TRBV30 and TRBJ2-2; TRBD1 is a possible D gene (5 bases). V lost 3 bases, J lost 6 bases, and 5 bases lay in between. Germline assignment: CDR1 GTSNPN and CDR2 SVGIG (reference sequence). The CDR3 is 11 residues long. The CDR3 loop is CAWRQAGELFF. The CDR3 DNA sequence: TGTGCCTGGAGACAGGCCGGGGAGCTGTTTTTT.

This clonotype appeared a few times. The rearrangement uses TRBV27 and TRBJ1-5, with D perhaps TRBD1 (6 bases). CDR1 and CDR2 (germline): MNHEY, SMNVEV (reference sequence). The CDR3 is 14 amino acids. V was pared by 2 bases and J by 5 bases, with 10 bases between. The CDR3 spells CASSLATGHQPQHF. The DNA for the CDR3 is TGTGCCAGCAGTTTAGCAACAGGGCATCAGCCCCAGCATTTT.